This note documents a single T cell receptor beta chain sequence. The sample belongs to a study of CD8 T cells in Susac syndrome. With random hexamers, 0.5 to 1 ug RNA was reverse transcribed. A multiplex approach, immunoSEQ multiplex PCR, amplified TCR beta CDR3 across 54 Vbeta and 13 Jbeta. TCRdb reprocessed the immunoSEQ multiplex PCR reads with MiXCR, giving one entry per CDR3 protein. The repertoire holds about 190,000 distinct CDR3 sequences, 90% to 96% seen once, with approximately 0.1% in the top ten. CD8+ and CD4+ blood T cells underwent TCR beta sequencing. Germline CDR1 reads LGHNA; CDR2 reads YNFKEQ. The CDR3 has 14 amino acids. The ends were cut back, 0 bases at V and 10 bases at J, with 13 bases in the middle.

This receptor was identified in a human donor with Susac syndrome. The chain joins TRBV4-2 to TRBJ2-1; D gene ambiguous. The sample consisted of CD4+ T cells from PBMCs. The CDR3 DNA reads as TGTGCCAGCAGCCAAGAAACCAGGAAGCCCGAGCAGTTCTTC. It codes for CASSQETRKPEQFF.